The text below deals with one T cell receptor beta chain. The sample originates from a study of blood T cell repertoires in COVID-19. Study-wide background: PBMCs, B-cell-depleted T cells, or T cells were the source of the cDNA or gDNA that made up the material.

The CDR3 is 14 residues long. V shed 2 bases, J shed 4 bases, and the junction held 4 bases outside the gene matches. Germline loops: CDR1 MNHNS, CDR2 SASEGT. Using immunoSEQ multiplex PCR, the repertoire was profiled, and TCRdb retains in-frame clones only, with some absent. The sample shows 65,000 to 90,000 clones, around nine tenths of them seen only once. Specimen: peripheral blood. This chain uses TRBV6-1 with TRBJ1-1, with TRBD1 matching over 7 bases. The receptor was derived from a man aged 25 to 40 with acute or convalescent COVID-19. The CDR3 region is CASSETAGGTEAFF. In DNA, the CDR3 is TGTGCCAGCAGTGAAACGGCAGGGGGCACTGAAGCTTTCTTT.